These 5 T cell receptor beta chains share one sample of origin, sequenced in a study of blood T cells in healthy people across ages. Primed by a sample-barcoded 5' primer and a J-beta primer mix, a second PCR proceeded for about 7 to 12 cycles. Using its own MiXCR run on the 5' RACE reads, TCRdb lists one record per CDR3 protein. Here the sample spans about 930,000 distinct CDR3 sequences, about 27% being singletons. These same data were also listed under a study on T cells of mothers and their children.

The specimen was blood. These receptors were taken from a woman between 40 and 50 years old in good health.

Concerning this clonotype: One end of the junction varies from germline; a read error may be responsible. Here the CDR3 reads CASSPRSRGGLNAEAFF. CDR3 nucleotides: TGTGCCAGCAGCCCACGATCCCGGGGCGGCTTGAACGCTGAAGCTTTCTTT. V gene TRBV12-3 or TRBV12-4 combines with J gene TRBJ1-1, with a possible D match to TRBD1 (5 bases). The CDR3 sequence is 17 residues long.

This clonotype occurred many times. The chain links TRBV7-2 to TRBJ2-7, with D maybe TRBD1 (6 bases). Deletions cut 4 bases from V and 2 bases from J, with 12 bases between. CDR1 SGHTA and CDR2 FQGNSA come from the germline V gene. The CDR3 contains 14 residues. The CDR3 nucleotides read TGTGCCAGCAGCTCTGCAGGGGCCGCCTACGAGCAGTACTTC. It encodes CASSSAGAAYEQYF.

The chain couples TRBV7-2 to TRBJ2-3; the D is unclear. Germline lookup yields CDR1 SGHTA and CDR2 FQGNSA. The CDR3 spans 14 residues. The germline V and J ends were trimmed by 1 base and 5 bases, with 10 bases remaining between them. The CDR3 DNA sequence: TGTGCCAGCAGCTTAGTAGGCAAGGGAGATACGCAGTATTTT. Encoded protein: CASSLVGKGDTQYF.

The rearrangement uses TRBV7-9 and TRBJ2-7; D is undetermined. The CDR3 runs to 13 residues. Trimming removed 2 bases at V and 4 bases at J, with 9 bases between. The germline gives CDR1 SEHNR, CDR2 FQNEAQ (reference sequence). This chain's CDR3 is CASSLSPGYEQYF. CDR3 sequence (DNA): TGTGCCAGCAGCTTATCCCCTGGATACGAGCAGTACTTC.

This clonotype was detected ten times or more. The gene calls are TRBV4-1 and TRBJ2-7, with 7 bases identical to TRBD2. Germline CDR1 MGHRA, CDR2 YSYEKL. This CDR3 is 14 amino acids long. V lost 6 bases to trimming and J lost 0 bases; unmatched junction nucleotides: 5. CDR3 nucleotide sequence: TGCGCCAGCAGTCGGACTAGATACTCCTACGAGCAGTACTTC. Translation: CASSRTRYSYEQYF.